This T cell receptor beta chain came from a study of blood T cell repertoires in COVID-19. Study-level background: COVID-19 samples, acute and convalescent, were from the United States, Italy and Spain. T cells, B-cell-depleted T cells, or PBMCs supplied cDNA or gDNA.

Original data processing: Researchers report that nucleated cell counts were estimated from reference gene primer amplification. Profiled with immunoSEQ multiplex PCR; TCRdb holds only in-frame clones, not every one. V, J and clone size reflect that table, while D and trimming were determined from the DNA. The profile shows approximately 150,000 clones, about 86% of them singletons. Only one count was recorded for this clone. The V end lost 4 bases, the J end lost 1 base, and 10 bases lay between the germline ends. The CDR3 is made up of 14 amino acids. Germline V gene data show CDR1 as SNHLY and CDR2 as FYNNEI.

Sequencing input: peripheral blood. The TCR comes from a woman of 80 years or more with acute or convalescent COVID-19. The V call is TRBV2, the J call TRBJ1-1, with a possible D match to TRBD1 (6 bases). The CDR3 DNA reads as TGTGCCAGCAGTGCGGTAGGGGGGAACACTGAAGCTTTCTTT. Translating gives CASSAVGGNTEAFF.